The 31 T cell receptor beta chains presented below share a single source sample, sequenced in a study of Graves' ophthalmopathy and Graves' hyperthyroidism. RNA served as the template for amplifying TCR beta CDR3 regions. Second-round multiplex PCR came after a first-round RT-PCR that employed HTBI primers. MiXCR, applied by TCRdb to the multiplex PCR reads, yields one record per CDR3 protein. Among about 700,000 distinct CDR3 sequences listed, over 40% were seen once. Specimen: peripheral blood. The receptors shown here come from an adult man with Graves' ophthalmopathy.

This clonotype was counted ten times or more. J is TRBJ1-1 and V is TRBV6-6; maybe TRBD1 (5 bases). Germline CDR1 and CDR2: MNHNY and SVGAGI (reference sequence). Trimming shortened V by 7 bases and J by 3 bases, and 9 bases separated the two germline ends. This CDR3 is built from 12 residues. The DNA for the CDR3 is TGTGCCAGCAAGGCCAGGGACACTGAAGCTTTCTTT. Translating it yields CASKARDTEAFF.

Notes on this clonotype: A clone one base away is much larger, so this may be a read error. Since no conserved phenylalanine or tryptophan closes the CDR3, a read error is the likely cause. The J gene is TRBJ2-5, the V gene TRBV5-6, with D maybe TRBD1 (6 bases). The CDR3 covers 13 residues. The germline V gene has CDR1 SGHDT and CDR2 YYEEEE. V dropped 7 bases and J dropped 5 bases, with 15 bases sitting between them. Written as DNA, the CDR3 is TGTGCCAGCGGAATACAGGGAATGGAGACCCAGTACGTC. Protein: CASGIQGMETQYV.

This clonotype was seen at least ten times. This chain joins TRBV20-1 and TRBJ1-2, with a possible D match to TRBD1 (5 bases). Germline values: CDR1 DFQATT, CDR2 SNEGSKA (reference sequence). V lost 1 base to trimming and J lost 3 bases, with 12 bases between them. The CDR3 runs to 14 residues. CDR3 bases: TGCAGTGCTAGAGCCTACGGGGGGGACTATGGCTACACCTTC. Protein: CSARAYGGDYGYTF.

This chain links TRBV10-3 with TRBJ1-2, with 8 positions matching TRBD1. This CDR3 is built from 11 residues. From germline, CDR1 is ENHRY and CDR2 SYGVKD. The V gene end was trimmed by 10 bases and the J gene end by 5 bases; junction bases not matched to a gene: 3. CDR3 region: CATYRGYGYTF. The CDR3 coding sequence is TGTGCCACCTACAGGGGGTATGGCTACACCTTC.

The gene calls are TRBV9 and TRBJ2-7; 10 nucleotides match TRBD1. The CDR3 runs to 15 residues. The germline gives CDR1 SGDLS, CDR2 YYNGEE. V lost 5 bases to trimming and J lost 7 bases; unmatched junction nucleotides: 12. CDR3 protein: CASSFDRGRAGEQYF. The CDR3 bases are TGTGCCAGCAGTTTTGACAGGGGGCGCGCCGGGGAGCAGTACTTC.

About this clonotype itself: A much larger clonotype is one base distant, so this may be a read error. V is TRBV20-1 and J is TRBJ2-7, with a weak D call TRBD1 (7 bases). Trimming removed 8 bases from V and 7 bases from J, with 24 bases in between. Germline assignment: CDR1 DFQATT and CDR2 SNEGSKA (reference sequence). The CDR3 has 14 residues. The CDR3 region has the DNA TGCAGTACTCCCCGGGGAGGAGGGGGCCGGGAGCAGTACTTC. This codes for CSTPRGGGGREQYF.

At least ten counts were recorded for this clonotype. The chain has TRBV20-1 and TRBJ2-5; D unclear. CDR1 and CDR2 (germline): DFQATT, SNEGSKA (reference sequence). Trimming removed 6 bases at V and 13 bases at J, with 9 bases between. The CDR3 is made up of 8 amino acids. The CDR3: CSAGRRYF. The CDR3 bases are TGCAGTGCCGGCAGGCGGTACTTC.

This clonotype was observed a handful of times. CDR3 in amino acids: CASSSSGTGVRENTEAFF. As DNA, the CDR3 is TGTGCCAGCAGCTCATCCGGGACAGGGGTCAGGGAGAACACTGAAGCTTTCTTT. The gene calls are TRBV7-9 and TRBJ1-1; TRBD1 matches 10 bases. V shed 4 bases and J 1 base; nucleotides not matched to a gene: 12. This CDR3 comprises 18 residues. Germline loops: CDR1 SEHNR, CDR2 FQNEAQ (reference sequence).

The chain links TRBV24-1 to TRBJ2-2; TRBD2 might be the D (5 bases). The CDR3 extends over 16 amino acids. The V and J ends lost 4 bases and 6 bases respectively, with 17 bases between them. Germline CDR1 KGHDR, CDR2 SFDVKD. CDR3 sequence (DNA): TGTGCCACCAGTGAAAATTCGTGGGCGGGCGCCGGGGAGCTGTTTTTT. Translating gives CATSENSWAGAGELFF.

This clonotype was recorded a few times. The genes are TRBV6-5 and TRBJ1-6, with D possibly matching TRBD1 (5 bases). V shed 0 bases and J shed 10 bases, with 28 bases lying between them. The CDR3 spans 20 residues. Germline lookup yields CDR1 MNHEY and CDR2 SVGAGI. CDR3 protein: CASSYSNPQRDRGRYSPLHF. The CDR3 DNA follows: TGTGCCAGCAGTTACTCGAACCCCCAGCGAGATAGGGGTCGATACTCACCCCTCCACTTT.

This clonotype was found many times. The chain couples TRBV2 to TRBJ2-6; D call uncertain. Germline V gives CDR1 SNHLY, CDR2 FYNNEI. This CDR3 contains 12 residues. V shed 11 bases and J shed 0 bases, with 5 bases lying between them. The CDR3 loop reads CARASGANVLTF. For the CDR3, the DNA is TGTGCCCGCGCCTCTGGGGCCAACGTCCTGACTTTC.

The chain employs TRBV19 and TRBJ1-4; 7 positions agree with TRBD1. Losses at the gene ends were 7 bases for V and 3 bases for J; bases not matched to a gene: 8. This CDR3 is 15 amino acids long. CDR1 LNHDA and CDR2 SQIVND come from the germline V gene (reference sequence). This CDR3 reads CASTQQGSPNEKLFF. Here the CDR3 DNA reads TGTGCCAGTACTCAACAGGGGAGCCCTAATGAAAAACTGTTTTTT.

This chain uses TRBV10-3 with TRBJ1-2; possibly TRBD1 for D (5 bases). The CDR3 runs 14 residues. Germline V gives CDR1 ENHRY, CDR2 SYGVKD. The V gene lost 1 base and the J gene lost 5 bases, with 11 bases spanning the gap. Here the CDR3 reads CAISEFSAGYGYTF. Here the CDR3 DNA reads TGTGCCATCAGTGAGTTTTCGGCAGGGTATGGCTACACCTTC.

Points on this clonotype: One end of the junction varies from germline; a read error may be responsible. This chain joins TRBV10-3 and TRBJ1-2, with TRBD1 identical over 7 bases. There are 17 residues in the CDR3. Germline CDR1 is ENHRY and CDR2 is SYGVKD. In nucleotides, the CDR3 is TGTGCCAGCAGTTTACGGGGGGGAGGGGGCGCGGACTATGGCTACACCTTC. It yields the protein CASSLRGGGGADYGYTF.

This rearrangement joins TRBV7-6 to TRBJ1-1; 7 nucleotides line up with TRBD1. CDR3 length: 16 amino acids. Trimming at V came to 5 bases and at J to 6 bases, leaving 15 bases not matched to a gene. Germline CDR1 reads SGHVS; CDR2 reads FNYEAQ. The CDR3 reads CASSAPYRGGMSEAFF. The CDR3 DNA is TGTGCCAGCAGCGCCCCTTACAGGGGCGGGATGTCTGAAGCTTTCTTT.

This clonotype was seen at least ten times. The chain joins TRBV7-2 to TRBJ2-7, with TRBD2 matching over 9 bases. This CDR3 region has 18 residues. Losses at the gene ends were 0 bases for V and 3 bases for J; bases not matched to a gene: 12. The germline CDR1 and CDR2 sequences are SGHTA and FQGNSA. CDR3 bases: TGTGCCAGCAGCTTAGCTGGCGTCCTAGCGGGGACTGGCTACGAGCAGTACTTC. This encodes CASSLAGVLAGTGYEQYF.

With respect to this clonotype: A single base separates this from a much larger clone, so it may be a read error. The V call is TRBV20-1, the J call TRBJ2-7; TRBD2 is a possible D gene (5 bases). Trimming pared 3 bases from V and 7 bases from J, leaving 16 bases between. The CDR3 is made up of 13 amino acids. Germline V gene data show CDR1 as DFQATT and CDR2 as SNEGSKA (reference sequence). The CDR3 protein is CSARRVGYNEQYF. CDR3 DNA sequence: TGCAGTGCTAGGCGGGTAGGTTACAATGAGCAGTACTTC.

The J gene is TRBJ2-5, the V gene TRBV10-2, with 7 bases fitting TRBD2. The V and J ends lost 6 bases and 2 bases, in that order; junction bases with no gene match: 6. The CDR3 runs 14 residues. Germline V lookup: CDR1 WSHSY, CDR2 SAAADI. DNA of the CDR3: TGCGCCAGCAGGGCGCCGGGGGGACAAGAGACCCAGTACTTC. It encodes CASRAPGGQETQYF.

The chain employs TRBV7-8 and TRBJ1-3, with a tentative D call TRBD1 (5 bases). V was pared by 3 bases and J by 0 bases, with 12 bases between. The CDR3 sequence is 16 residues long. The germline CDR1 and CDR2 sequences are SGHVS and FQNEAQ. As DNA, the CDR3 is TGTGCCAGCAGCTTTCTCGCAGGGAGCTCTGGAAACACCATATATTTT. Protein sequence: CASSFLAGSSGNTIYF.

This clonotype was seen a single time. The rearrangement joins TRBV7-3 to TRBJ2-7; D is perhaps TRBD2 (6 bases). V gave up 5 bases and J gave up 4 bases, with 15 bases separating them. Germline values: CDR1 SGHTA, CDR2 FQGTGA. The CDR3 has 14 residues. DNA for the CDR3: TGTGCCAGCAGCGTTGGGTGGGGGGTTTACGAGCAGTACTTC. The encoded protein is CASSVGWGVYEQYF.

The rearrangement links TRBV19 to TRBJ1-6; 9 bases agree with TRBD1. V shed 1 base and J 7 bases; nucleotides not matched to a gene: 5. The CDR3 has 16 amino acids. CDR1 is LNHDA, CDR2 SQIVND, per germline (reference sequence). DNA for the CDR3: TGTGCCAGTAGTATAGCTCCGGGACAGGGAAATTCACCCCTCCACTTT. Its protein product is CASSIAPGQGNSPLHF.

This clonotype was found many times. The chain carries TRBV10-3 and TRBJ2-2; D may be TRBD2 (7 bases). The CDR3 length is 13 residues. Between the trimmed V and J ends, which lost 10 bases and 2 bases, there was a span of 11 bases. Per the germline V gene, CDR1 is ENHRY and CDR2 is SYGVKD. CDR3 sequence (DNA): TGTGCCAAGCGGGACACCAACACCGGGGAGCTGTTTTTT. This codes for CAKRDTNTGELFF.

The V call is TRBV7-3, the J call TRBJ2-5; tentative D call: TRBD1 (6 bases). Looked up from germline, CDR1 is SGHTA and CDR2 is FQGTGA. This CDR3 region has 12 residues. The ends were cut back, 10 bases at V and 5 bases at J, with 14 bases in the middle. CDR3 sequence: CAKPQGPETQYF. For the CDR3, the DNA is TGTGCCAAGCCACAGGGACCGGAGACCCAGTACTTC.

The table lists this clonotype with a few counts. The DNA of the CDR3 is TGTGCCAGCAGCTTAACTGGGACAGGTACTAACTATGGCTACACCTTC. Translated, it gives CASSLTGTGTNYGYTF. The rearrangement joins TRBV7-8 to TRBJ1-2; 8 positions agree with TRBD1. This CDR3 has 16 residues. From germline, CDR1 is SGHVS and CDR2 FQNEAQ. V was pared by 2 bases and J by 0 bases, with 5 bases of the junction left unmatched.

This clonotype was observed at least ten times. This chain connects TRBV6-6 to TRBJ2-5; 7 nucleotides align to TRBD1. The CDR3 runs to 15 residues. Germline V gives CDR1 MNHNY, CDR2 SVGAGI (reference sequence). The ends lost 0 bases at V and 7 bases at J; junction bases unmatched: 8. DNA of the CDR3: TGTGCCAGCAGTTACTCGAAACAGGGGTCGGTGACCCAGTACTTC. Translating it yields CASSYSKQGSVTQYF.

Comment on this clonotype: At one end the junction does not follow the germline gene, possibly because of a read error. This chain uses TRBV12-3 or TRBV12-4 with TRBJ2-6; TRBD1 matches 9 bases. CDR3 length: 14 amino acids. CDR3 DNA sequence: TGTGCCAGCAGACCAGACAGGGGGGACAACGTCCTGACTTTC. It yields the protein CASRPDRGDNVLTF.

The V gene is TRBV12-3 or TRBV12-4, the J gene TRBJ2-7, with 9 positions matching TRBD1. CDR3 length equals 15 residues. J was trimmed by 3 bases and V by 4 bases; bases with no gene match: 7. This chain's CDR3 is CASSYSGTGHYEQYF. DNA for the CDR3: TGTGCCAGCAGTTATTCCGGGACAGGGCACTACGAGCAGTACTTC.

CDR3 amino acids: CARPTGKWWNSPLHF. In nucleotides, the CDR3 is TGTGCCCGCCCTACAGGGAAATGGTGGAATTCACCCCTCCACTTT. The gene calls are TRBV15 and TRBJ1-6; D possibly corresponds to TRBD1 (6 bases). Germline lookup yields CDR1 LNHNV and CDR2 YYDKDF (reference sequence). There are 15 residues in the CDR3. The ends were cut back, 11 bases at V and 7 bases at J, with 21 bases in the middle.

This clonotype was seen ten or more times. This chain connects TRBV9 to TRBJ1-6; tentatively, D is TRBD1 (6 bases). V was clipped by 3 bases and J by 0 bases, with 13 bases between them. The CDR3 is 17 residues long. CDR1 and CDR2 (germline): SGDLS, YYNGEE. CDR3 amino acids: CASSETGSSSYNSPLHF. The CDR3 DNA reads TGTGCCAGCAGCGAGACAGGATCGAGCTCCTATAATTCACCCCTCCACTTT. The full variable domain, completed using reference TRBV9 and TRBJ1-6, is DSGVTQTPKHLITATGQRVTLRCSPRSGDLSVYWYQQSLDQGLQFLIQYYNGEERAKGNILERFSAQQFPDLHSELNLSSLELGDSALYFCASSETGSSSYNSPLHFGNGTRLTVT.

About this clonotype: The conserved phenylalanine or tryptophan is not found at the CDR3 terminus, so this likely reflects a read error. The V and J genes are TRBV19 and TRBJ1-2, with 9 bases lining up with TRBD1. V lost 5 bases and J lost 4; bases outside the gene matches: 5. The CDR3 spans 14 residues. Per the germline V gene, CDR1 is LNHDA and CDR2 is SQIVND (reference sequence). Here the CDR3 DNA reads TGTGCCAGTAGTTACGGGACAGGGCCCTATGGCTACACCTCC. Its protein is CASSYGTGPYGYTS.

This clonotype was observed a single time. The chain has TRBV10-3 and TRBJ1-2; 8 nucleotides agree with TRBD1. This CDR3 contains 13 residues. Germline V gene lookup returns CDR1 ENHRY and CDR2 SYGVKD. Germline trimming cut 6 bases from V and 8 bases from J; bases unmatched to any gene: 8. DNA for the CDR3: TGTGCCATCAGCCGTGGACAGGGAAGGGGCTACACCTTC. Translated, it gives CAISRGQGRGYTF.